This is a list of T cell receptor beta chains from one sample in a study of cytomegalovirus exposure and HLA in healthy donors. TCRdb's table, derived via immunoSEQ multiplex PCR, lists solely in-frame clones and lacks some. Among around 110,000 clones listed, 66% were seen once. Material for sequencing was PBMCs. These receptors were collected from a man between 18 and 29 years old in good health and CMV-seronegative. The CDR3 runs from the conserved cysteine through the conserved F or W. Fields, in order: clone size, J gene, CDR3 length, D gene, V gene, CDR3 DNA, CDR3 protein. A D gene is named only where the DNA matches it firmly. The size field is filled for only some rows; it gives once, few, many or a size class.

>-|TRBJ2-5|16|-|TRBV21-1
TGTGCCAGCAGCAAAAACGGGCGGGAGGGTTGGGAGACCCAGTACTTC
CASSKNGREGWETQYF
>-|TRBJ2-6|18|-|TRBV2
TGTGCCAGCAGTGAACTCGGGGGGCTAGAGTCTGGGGCCAACGTCCTGACTTTC
CASSELGGLESGANVLTF
>-|TRBJ2-3|14|TRBD2|TRBV5-1
TGCGCCAGGATAGTAGCGGGGGGAACAGATACGCAGTATTTT
CARIVAGGTDTQYF
>few|TRBJ1-2|15|TRBD1|TRBV19
TGTGCCAGTAGTCCGACCTTGGGACAGTCCTATGGCTACACCTTC
CASSPTLGQSYGYTF
>few|TRBJ2-1|15|TRBD1|TRBV6-5
TGTGCCAGCAGCCGGGGACAGGGGGCCTGGGGTGAGCAGTTCTTC
CASSRGQGAWGEQFF
>few|TRBJ2-3|16|-|TRBV5-8
TGTGCCAGCAGCCTACGGGCAAGGAGGGGCACAGATACGCAGTATTTT
CASSLRARRGTDTQYF
>few|TRBJ2-1|15|TRBD2|TRBV28
TGTGCCAGTACGCCTTCGGCTAGCGGGAACAATGAGCAGTTCTTC
CASTPSASGNNEQFF
>few|TRBJ1-1|12|-|TRBV28
TGTGCCAGCAGTTCCCGGACGGAGGGAGCTTTCTTT
CASSSRTEGAFF
>-|TRBJ1-1|12|-|TRBV6-5
TGTGCCAGCAGTTACTCGAGGCCTGAAGCTTTCTTT
CASSYSRPEAFF
>few|TRBJ2-7|15|-|TRBV6-6
TGTGCCAGCAGTTACTCCCCGGAGAGCTCCTACGAGCAGTACTTC
CASSYSPESSYEQYF
>-|TRBJ2-1|16|-|TRBV7-2
TGTGCCAGCAGCTTATATAGCCTTGCCGACTCCTATGAGCAGTTCTTC
CASSLYSLADSYEQFF
>-|TRBJ2-1|14|-|TRBV11-2
TGTGCCAGCAGCCCAGAGGACTTTTGGGATGAGCAGTTCTTC
CASSPEDFWDEQFF
>-|TRBJ2-7|16|TRBD2|TRBV19
TGTGCCAGTAGTATGAGCGCGGGGGGGCGAACCTACGAGCAGTACTTC
CASSMSAGGRTYEQYF
>few|TRBJ1-3|14|-|TRBV28
TGTGCTAGTAGTCGTCCCAGCTCTGGAAACACCATATATTTT
CASSRPSSGNTIYF
>-|TRBJ2-2|13|-|TRBV15
TGTGCCACCAGAGGCAGGCACACCGGGGAGCTGTTTTTT
CATRGRHTGELFF